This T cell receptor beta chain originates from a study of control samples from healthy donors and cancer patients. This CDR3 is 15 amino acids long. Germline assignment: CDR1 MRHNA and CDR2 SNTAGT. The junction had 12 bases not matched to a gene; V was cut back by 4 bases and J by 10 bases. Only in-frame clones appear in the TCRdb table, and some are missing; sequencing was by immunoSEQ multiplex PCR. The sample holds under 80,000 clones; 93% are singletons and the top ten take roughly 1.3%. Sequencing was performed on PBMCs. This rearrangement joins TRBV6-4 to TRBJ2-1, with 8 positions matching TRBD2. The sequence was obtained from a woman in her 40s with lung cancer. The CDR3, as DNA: TGTGCCAGCAGTGTTGGCGGGGGGTTCCCCCGGGAGCAGTTCTTC. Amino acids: CASSVGGGFPREQFF.